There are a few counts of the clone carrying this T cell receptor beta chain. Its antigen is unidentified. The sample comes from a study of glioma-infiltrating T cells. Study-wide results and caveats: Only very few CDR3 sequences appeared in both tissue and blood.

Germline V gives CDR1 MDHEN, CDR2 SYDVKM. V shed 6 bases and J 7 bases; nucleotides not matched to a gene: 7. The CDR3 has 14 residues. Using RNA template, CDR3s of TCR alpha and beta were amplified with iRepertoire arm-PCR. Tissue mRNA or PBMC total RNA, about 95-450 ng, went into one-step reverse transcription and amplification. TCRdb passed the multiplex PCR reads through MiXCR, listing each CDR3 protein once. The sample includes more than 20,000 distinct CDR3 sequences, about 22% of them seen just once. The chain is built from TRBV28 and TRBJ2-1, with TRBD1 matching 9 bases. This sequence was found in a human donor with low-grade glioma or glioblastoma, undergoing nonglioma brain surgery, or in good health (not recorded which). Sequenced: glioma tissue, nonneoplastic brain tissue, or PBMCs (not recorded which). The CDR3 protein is CASSLGQGMNEQFF. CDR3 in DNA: TGTGCCAGCAGCCTCGGACAGGGGATGAATGAGCAGTTCTTC.